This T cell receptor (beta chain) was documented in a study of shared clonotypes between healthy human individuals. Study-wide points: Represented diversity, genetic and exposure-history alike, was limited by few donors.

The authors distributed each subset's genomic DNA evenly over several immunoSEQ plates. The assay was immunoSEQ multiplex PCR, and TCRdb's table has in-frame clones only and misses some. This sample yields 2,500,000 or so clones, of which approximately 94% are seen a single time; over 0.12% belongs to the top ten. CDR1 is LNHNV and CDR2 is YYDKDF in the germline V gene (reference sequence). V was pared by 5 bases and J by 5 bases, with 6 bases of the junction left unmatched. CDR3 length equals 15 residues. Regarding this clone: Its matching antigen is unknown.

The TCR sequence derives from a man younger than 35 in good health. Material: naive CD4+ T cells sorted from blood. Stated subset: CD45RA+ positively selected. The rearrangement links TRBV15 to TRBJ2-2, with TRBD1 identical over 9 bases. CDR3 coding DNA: TGTGCCACCAGCGAAGGGACAGGGAGGACCGGGGAGCTGTTTTTT. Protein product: CATSEGTGRTGELFF.